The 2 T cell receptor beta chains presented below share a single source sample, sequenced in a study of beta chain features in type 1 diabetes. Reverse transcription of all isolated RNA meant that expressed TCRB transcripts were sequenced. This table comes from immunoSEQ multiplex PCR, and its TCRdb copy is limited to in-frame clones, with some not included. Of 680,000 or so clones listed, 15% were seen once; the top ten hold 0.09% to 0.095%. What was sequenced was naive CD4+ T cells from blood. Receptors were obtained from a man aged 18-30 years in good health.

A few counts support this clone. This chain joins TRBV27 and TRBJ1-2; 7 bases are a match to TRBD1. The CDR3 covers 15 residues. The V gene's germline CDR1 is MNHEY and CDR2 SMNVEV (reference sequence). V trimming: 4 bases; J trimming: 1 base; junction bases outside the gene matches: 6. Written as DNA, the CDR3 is TGTGCCAGCAGTTCGTGGACAGGACTTAACTATGGCTACACCTTC. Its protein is CASSSWTGLNYGYTF.

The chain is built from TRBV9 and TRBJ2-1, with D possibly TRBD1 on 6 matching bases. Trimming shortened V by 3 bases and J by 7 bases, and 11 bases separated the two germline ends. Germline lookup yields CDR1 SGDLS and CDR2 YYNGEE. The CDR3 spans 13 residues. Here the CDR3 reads CASSGTGKNEQFF. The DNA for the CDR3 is TGTGCCAGCAGCGGTACAGGGAAGAATGAGCAGTTCTTC. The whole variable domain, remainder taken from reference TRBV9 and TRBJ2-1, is DSGVTQTPKHLITATGQRVTLRCSPRSGDLSVYWYQQSLDQGLQFLIQYYNGEERAKGNILERFSAQQFPDLHSELNLSSLELGDSALYFCASSGTGKNEQFFGPGTRLTVL.